The 5 T cell receptor beta chains below come from one sample, sequenced in a study of T cell responses to AZD1222 COVID-19 vaccine. Clones were sequenced by immunoSEQ multiplex PCR, and TCRdb holds only the in-frame ones, with some missing. The data show over 150,000 clones, with approximately 90% seen just once and approximately 4.5% held by the top ten. The sample consisted of peripheral blood, taken 28 days after the second AZD1222 dose. These TCRs come from an adult who received the AZD1222 COVID-19 vaccine.

J is TRBJ1-1 and V is TRBV3-1 (or the pseudogene TRBV3-2); tentative D call: TRBD1 (5 bases). Germline-derived CDR1 and CDR2 are LGHDT and YNNKEL (reference sequence). The CDR3 length is 14 residues. V gave up 1 base and J gave up 1 base, with 7 bases separating them. DNA for the CDR3: TGTGCCAGCAGCCAAGGGCAGGGGAACACTGAAGCTTTCTTT. Its protein product is CASSQGQGNTEAFF.

J is TRBJ2-5 and V is TRBV5-1; 7 nucleotides agree with TRBD1. V lost 4 bases and J lost 7; bases outside the gene matches: 13. The length of the CDR3 is 15 residues. Germline-derived CDR1 and CDR2 are SGHRS and YFSETQ. This chain's CDR3 is CASSPEQGPSGTQYF. The CDR3 DNA is TGCGCCAGCAGCCCGGAACAGGGGCCGTCTGGGACCCAGTACTTC.

V gene TRBV19 combines with J gene TRBJ1-5; no reliable D call. Germline loops: CDR1 LNHDA, CDR2 SQIVND (reference sequence). The CDR3 runs to 15 residues. Trimming left V 0 bases short and J 3 bases short, with 9 bases between. CDR3 protein: CASSIDPRTNQPQHF. The CDR3 DNA reads as TGTGCCAGTAGTATAGATCCCCGGACCAATCAGCCCCAGCATTTT.

This rearrangement joins TRBV12-5 to TRBJ1-1, with D unresolved. V lost 0 bases, J lost 9 bases, and 11 bases lay in between. CDR1 and CDR2 (germline): LGHNT, FRNRAP. The CDR3 covers 13 residues. CDR3 in amino acids: CASGLVPNPQAFF. As DNA, the CDR3 is TGTGCTAGTGGTTTGGTACCGAACCCACAAGCTTTCTTT.

This chain joins TRBV7-2 and TRBJ2-3; unclear D gene. V gave up 3 bases and J gave up 3 bases, with 10 bases separating them. This CDR3 is 14 amino acids long. The germline V gene has CDR1 SGHTA and CDR2 FQGNSA. The CDR3 loop reads CASSLAAETDTQYF. The DNA of the CDR3 is TGTGCCAGCAGCTTGGCGGCAGAAACAGATACGCAGTATTTT.